One T cell receptor beta chain is described in this entry. Participant-given clinical history determined each cohort assignment. Germline values: CDR1 ENHRY, CDR2 SYGVKD. The CDR3 is 15 residues long. The J segment lost 2 bases and the V segment lost 3 bases, leaving 3 bases of the junction unmatched. This sample is drawn from a study of blood T cell repertoires in COVID-19. Using immunoSEQ multiplex PCR, the repertoire was profiled, and TCRdb retains in-frame clones only, with some absent. The sample holds around 240,000 clones; roughly 83% are singletons and the top ten take roughly 2%. The TCR comes from a woman aged 50 to 65 who had recovered from COVID-19. Sample: PBMCs or T cells enriched from blood (not recorded which). The chain is built from TRBV10-3 and TRBJ2-3, with TRBD2 identical over 9 bases. CDR3 in DNA: TGTGCCATCAGTGATCTAGCGGGGACCACAGATACGCAGTATTTT. It encodes CAISDLAGTTDTQYF.